Shown below are 10 T cell receptor beta chains from a single sample sequenced in a study of blood T cell repertoires in COVID-19. The assay was immunoSEQ multiplex PCR, and TCRdb's table has in-frame clones only and misses some. The profile shows about 330,000 clones, under 95% of them singletons. Input material: PBMCs or T cells enriched from blood (not recorded which). These receptors were obtained from a woman aged 25 to 39 who had recovered from COVID-19.

The chain links TRBV9 to TRBJ2-1, with 7 bases that match TRBD2. Germline values: CDR1 SGDLS, CDR2 YYNGEE. Trimming cost V 0 bases and J 10 bases; bases outside gene matches: 7. The CDR3 is 14 amino acids. The CDR3 spells CASSVAQRDYEQFF. The CDR3 coding sequence is TGTGCCAGCAGCGTAGCCCAAAGGGACTACGAGCAGTTCTTC.

V gene TRBV28 combines with J gene TRBJ2-7; 8 nucleotides agree with TRBD2. This CDR3 has 15 residues. V trimming: 4 bases; J trimming: 2 bases; junction bases outside the gene matches: 7. Germline V gives CDR1 MDHEN, CDR2 SYDVKM. CDR3 sequence reads: CASSSPGGPTYEQYF. The CDR3 DNA follows: TGTGCCAGCAGTTCCCCGGGAGGGCCCACCTACGAGCAGTACTTC.

The chain links TRBV5-4 to TRBJ2-7, with D possibly being TRBD1 (5 bases). In germline, CDR1 is SGHNT, CDR2 YYREEE (reference sequence). There are 16 residues in the CDR3. Trimming removed 5 bases from V and 4 bases from J, with 22 bases in between. This CDR3 reads CASSFLRVVLPYEQYF. CDR3 sequence (DNA): TGTGCCAGCAGTTTCCTCAGGGTAGTTCTCCCATACGAGCAGTACTTC.

This chain connects TRBV6-2 or TRBV6-3 to TRBJ2-7, with D perhaps TRBD2 (5 bases). V dropped 2 bases and J dropped 0 bases, with 17 bases sitting between them. This CDR3 is built from 17 residues. The germline CDR1 and CDR2 sequences are MNHEY and SVGEGT. CDR3 sequence: CASSYHPPSGYSYEQYF. The CDR3 DNA follows: TGTGCCAGCAGTTACCACCCCCCCAGCGGCTACTCCTACGAGCAGTACTTC.

The chain recombines TRBV4-1 with TRBJ1-2; maybe TRBD1 (5 bases). V was trimmed by 0 bases and J by 6 bases, leaving 20 bases between them. This CDR3 spans 17 amino acids. The germline V gene has CDR1 MGHRA and CDR2 YSYEKL. CDR3 region: CASSQDHAGGVRDGYTF. In nucleotides, the CDR3 is TGCGCCAGCAGCCAAGATCACGCGGGAGGGGTTCGAGATGGCTACACCTTC.

This clone was picked up one time. The rearrangement links TRBV5-4 to TRBJ2-1; D remains unclear. The CDR3 is 12 residues long. Germline values: CDR1 SGHNT, CDR2 YYREEE (reference sequence). Trimming removed 0 bases from V and 6 bases from J, with 4 bases in between. DNA of the CDR3: TGTGCCAGCAGCTTGGGAGGCAATGAGCAGTTCTTC. Residues: CASSLGGNEQFF.

This chain uses TRBV28 with TRBJ2-4; D remains ambiguous. Germline lookup yields CDR1 MDHEN and CDR2 SYDVKM. The CDR3 consists of 15 residues. V lost 7 bases, J lost 1 base, and 14 bases lay in between. The CDR3 spells CASTEGRPAKNIQYF. The CDR3, as DNA: TGTGCCAGCACCGAAGGCAGGCCTGCCAAAAACATTCAGTACTTC.

This chain joins TRBV19 and TRBJ1-5, with D possibly being TRBD1 (6 bases). The V end lost 8 bases, the J end lost 3 bases, and 14 bases lay between the germline ends. The CDR3 consists of 14 residues. The V gene's germline CDR1 is LNHDA and CDR2 SQIVND (reference sequence). CDR3 DNA: TGTGCCAGTGAGGGGGGGGCTGACAATCAGCCCCAGCATTTT. It translates to CASEGGADNQPQHF.

This chain links TRBV6-4 with TRBJ2-2, with TRBD2 identical over 7 bases. Trimming took 9 bases from V and 0 from J; bases not matched to a gene: 4. The V gene's germline CDR1 is MRHNA and CDR2 SNTAGT. The CDR3 length is 14 residues. The DNA of the CDR3 is TGTGCCAGTAAAGCGGGACCGAACACCGGGGAGCTGTTTTTT. It yields the protein CASKAGPNTGELFF.

The chain employs TRBV28 and TRBJ1-1, with D possibly TRBD1 on 6 matching bases. Deletions cut 5 bases from V and 7 bases from J, with 11 bases between. Germline CDR1 is MDHEN and CDR2 is SYDVKM. The CDR3 covers 12 residues. CDR3 bases: TGTGCCAGCAGTAAGACGGACAGTGAAGCTTTCTTT. Amino acid sequence: CASSKTDSEAFF.